Below are 4 T cell receptor beta chains sequenced from a single sample in a study of T cells in Graves' hyperthyroidism and ophthalmopathy. The investigators amplified TCR beta CDR3 regions from RNA transcripts. HTBI primers were the set used in a first-round RT-PCR of the TCR CDR3. TCRdb called the multiplex PCR reads again in MiXCR, with one record for every CDR3 protein. The data show about 680,000 distinct CDR3 sequences, with just over 35% seen just once and about a third held by the top ten. Sequencing used blood. The source is a woman aged 40 to 50 with Graves' hyperthyroidism.

In this sample, this clonotype turned up many times. This chain links TRBV10-3 with TRBJ2-6; the D is unclear. Trimming stripped 2 bases from V and 5 bases from J, with 10 bases between. CDR3 length equals 15 residues. Germline values: CDR1 ENHRY, CDR2 SYGVKD. CDR3 nucleotides: TGTGCCATCAGTGAGGCCGACTGGAGGGCCAACGTCCTGACTTTC. Translation: CAISEADWRANVLTF.

This clonotype is a singleton in its sample. This sequence joins TRBV12-3 or TRBV12-4 and TRBJ1-5; 10 nucleotides line up with TRBD1. Germline trimming cut 5 bases from V and 3 bases from J; bases unmatched to any gene: 7. This CDR3 contains 16 residues. CDR3 in DNA: TGTGCCAGCAGTGCCGGGACAGGGGCTTACAATCAGCCCCAGCATTTT. Amino acids: CASSAGTGAYNQPQHF.

This clonotype was seen at least ten times. V gene TRBV20-1 combines with J gene TRBJ2-5, with a possible D match to TRBD2 (6 bases). CDR1 and CDR2 from the germline V gene are DFQATT and SNEGSKA (reference sequence). The CDR3 runs 16 residues. Trimming shortened V by 3 bases and J by 1 base, and 18 bases separated the two germline ends. The DNA of the CDR3 is TGCAGTGCTAGGCCCAGACTAGGCGTGGGCCAAGAGACCCAGTACTTC. It specifies CSARPRLGVGQETQYF.

The rearrangement joins TRBV2 to TRBJ2-5; the match to TRBD1 covers 8 bases. Germline V CDR1 and CDR2: SNHLY, FYNNEI. The CDR3 covers 13 residues. The ends lost 4 bases at V and 5 bases at J; junction bases unmatched: 3. The CDR3 nucleotides are TGTGCCAGCAGTGGGACAGGGATTGAGACCCAGTACTTC. Encoded protein: CASSGTGIETQYF.